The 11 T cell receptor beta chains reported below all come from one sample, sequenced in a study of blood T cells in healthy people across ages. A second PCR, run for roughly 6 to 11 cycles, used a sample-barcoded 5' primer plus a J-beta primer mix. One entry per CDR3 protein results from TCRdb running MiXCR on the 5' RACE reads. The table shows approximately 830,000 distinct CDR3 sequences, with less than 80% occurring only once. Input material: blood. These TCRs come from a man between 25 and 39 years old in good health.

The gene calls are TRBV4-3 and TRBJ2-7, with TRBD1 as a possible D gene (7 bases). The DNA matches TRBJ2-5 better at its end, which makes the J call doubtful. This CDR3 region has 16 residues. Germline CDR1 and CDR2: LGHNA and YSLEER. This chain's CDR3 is CASSQDVLAGGETQYF. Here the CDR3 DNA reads TGCGCCAGCAGCCAAGATGTACTAGCAGGGGGAGAGACCCAGTACTTC.

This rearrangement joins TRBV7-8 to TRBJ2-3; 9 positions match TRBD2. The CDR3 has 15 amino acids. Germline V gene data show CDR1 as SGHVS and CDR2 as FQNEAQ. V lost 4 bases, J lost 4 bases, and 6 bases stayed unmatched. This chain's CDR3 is CASSWSGTSSDTQYF. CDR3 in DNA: TGTGCCAGCAGCTGGTCCGGGACTAGCTCAGATACGCAGTATTTT.

CDR3 sequence: CAISELVAGGYNEQFF. Written as DNA, the CDR3 is TGTGCCATCAGTGAATTAGTAGCGGGGGGGTACAATGAGCAGTTCTTC. The V and J genes are TRBV10-3 and TRBJ2-1; 11 bases match TRBD2. With V trimmed by 3 bases and J by 4 bases, 5 bases remained unmatched. Germline CDR1 ENHRY, CDR2 SYGVKD. The CDR3 has 16 residues.

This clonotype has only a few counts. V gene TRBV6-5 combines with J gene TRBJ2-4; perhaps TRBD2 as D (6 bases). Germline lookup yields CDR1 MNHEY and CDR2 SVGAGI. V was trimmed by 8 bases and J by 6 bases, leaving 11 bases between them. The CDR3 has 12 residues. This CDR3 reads CASPRRANIQYF. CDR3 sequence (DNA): TGTGCCAGCCCTAGGAGGGCAAACATTCAGTACTTC.

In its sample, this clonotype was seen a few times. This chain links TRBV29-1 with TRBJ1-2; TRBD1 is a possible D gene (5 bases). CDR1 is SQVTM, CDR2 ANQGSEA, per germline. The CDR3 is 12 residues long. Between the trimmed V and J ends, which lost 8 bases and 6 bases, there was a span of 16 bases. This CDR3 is CSPNWAGNGYTF. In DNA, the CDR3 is TGCAGCCCAAACTGGGCAGGGAATGGCTACACCTTC.

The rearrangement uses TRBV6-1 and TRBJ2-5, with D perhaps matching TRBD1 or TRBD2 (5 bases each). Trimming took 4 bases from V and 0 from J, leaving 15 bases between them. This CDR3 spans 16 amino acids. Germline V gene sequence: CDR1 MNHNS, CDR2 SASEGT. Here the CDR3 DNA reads TGTGCCAGCAGTGGACCCTCGGGACGGAACCAAGAGACCCAGTACTTC. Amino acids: CASSGPSGRNQETQYF.

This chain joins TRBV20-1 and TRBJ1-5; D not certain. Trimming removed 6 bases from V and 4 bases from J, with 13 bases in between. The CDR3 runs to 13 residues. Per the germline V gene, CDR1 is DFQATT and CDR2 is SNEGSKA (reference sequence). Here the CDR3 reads CSAHRGGNQPQHF. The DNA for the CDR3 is TGCAGTGCCCACCGGGGTGGAAATCAGCCCCAGCATTTT.

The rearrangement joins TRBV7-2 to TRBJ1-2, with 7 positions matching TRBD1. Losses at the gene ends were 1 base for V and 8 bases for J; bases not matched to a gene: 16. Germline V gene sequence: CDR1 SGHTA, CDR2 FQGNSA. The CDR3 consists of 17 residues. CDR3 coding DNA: TGTGCCAGCAGCTTAGGAGGGGGTTACAGGGGAACCAAGGGCTACACCTTC. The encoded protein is CASSLGGGYRGTKGYTF.

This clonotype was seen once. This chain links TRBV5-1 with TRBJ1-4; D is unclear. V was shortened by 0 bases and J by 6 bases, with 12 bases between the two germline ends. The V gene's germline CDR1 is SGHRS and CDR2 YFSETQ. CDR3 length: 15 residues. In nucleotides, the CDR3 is TGCGCCAGCAGCTTGGGACCGAGGACCTATGAAAAACTGTTTTTT. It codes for CASSLGPRTYEKLFF.

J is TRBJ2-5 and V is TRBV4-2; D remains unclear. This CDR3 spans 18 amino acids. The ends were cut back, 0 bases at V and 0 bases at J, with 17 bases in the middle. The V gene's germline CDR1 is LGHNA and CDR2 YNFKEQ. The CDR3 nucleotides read TGTGCCAGCAGCCAAGATCAAGGGTCTCCAACGTACCAAGAGACCCAGTACTTC. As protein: CASSQDQGSPTYQETQYF.

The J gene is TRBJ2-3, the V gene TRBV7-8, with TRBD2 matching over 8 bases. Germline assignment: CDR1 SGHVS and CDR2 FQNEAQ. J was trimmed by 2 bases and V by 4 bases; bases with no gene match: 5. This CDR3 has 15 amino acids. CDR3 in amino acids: CASSSGTRPTDTQYF. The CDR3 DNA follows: TGTGCCAGCAGCTCAGGGACTAGACCCACAGATACGCAGTATTTT.